This T cell receptor beta chain originates from a study of metastatic and nonmetastatic thyroid tumors. Overall study context: Repertoires from blood and tumor or nodule tissue of malignant and benign thyroid patients were compared. Points from the study as a whole: Benign nodules were reported to have significantly lower TCR beta diversity than malignant thyroid tumors, in blood and tumor.

Prior to thyroid surgery, none of the patients had received any treatment. Authors' analysis steps: A classifier for distant metastasis in papillary thyroid cancer was constructed using CDR3 differences observed across clinicopathological groups. TCRdb re-called clones from the PCR reads using MiXCR. The V and J calls and clone size are TCRdb's, not the authors'. The sample has 20,000 or so clones, approximately 15% seen once. This clone was recorded many times. What it binds is not known. Material: tumor tissue. This receptor was identified in a female donor with papillary thyroid cancer or a benign thyroid nodule (not recorded which). Some clones in this sample may be carry-over from other donors' samples.

The chain's CDR3 is CASSFTGARDCTF. In nucleotides, the CDR3 is TGTGCCAGCAGCTTTACAGGGGCTCGGGACTGCACCTTC. The rearrangement links TRBV7-6 to TRBJ1-2; 7 nucleotides line up with TRBD1. The CDR3 totals 13 residues. CDR1 and CDR2 (germline): SGHVS, FNYEAQ. V lost 3 bases to trimming and J lost 13 bases; unmatched junction nucleotides: 11.